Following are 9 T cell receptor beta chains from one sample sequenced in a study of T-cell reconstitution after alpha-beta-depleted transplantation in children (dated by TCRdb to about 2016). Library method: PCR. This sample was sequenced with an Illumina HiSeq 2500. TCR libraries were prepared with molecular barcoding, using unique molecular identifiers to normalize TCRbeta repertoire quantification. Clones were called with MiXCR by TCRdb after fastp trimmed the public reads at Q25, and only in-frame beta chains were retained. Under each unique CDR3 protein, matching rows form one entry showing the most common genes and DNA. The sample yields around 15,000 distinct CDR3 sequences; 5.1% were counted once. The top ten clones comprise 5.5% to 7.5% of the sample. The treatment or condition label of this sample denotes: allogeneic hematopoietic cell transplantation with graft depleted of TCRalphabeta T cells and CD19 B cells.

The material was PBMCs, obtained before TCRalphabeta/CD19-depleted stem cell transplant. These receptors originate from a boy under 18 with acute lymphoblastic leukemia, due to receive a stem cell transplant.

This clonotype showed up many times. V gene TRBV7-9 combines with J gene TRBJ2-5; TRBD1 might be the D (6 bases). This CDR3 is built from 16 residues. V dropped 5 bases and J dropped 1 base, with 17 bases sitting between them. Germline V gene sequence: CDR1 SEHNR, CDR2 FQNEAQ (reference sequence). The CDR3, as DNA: TGTGCCAGCAGCCCTCCCCTGACAGGAGCCCAAGAGACCCAGTACTTC. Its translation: CASSPPLTGAQETQYF. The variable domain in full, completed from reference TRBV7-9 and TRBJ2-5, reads DTGVSQNPRHKITKRGQNVTFRCDPISEHNRLYWYRQTLGQGPEFLTYFQNEAQLEKSRLLSDRFSAERPKGSFSTLEIQRTEQGDSAMYLCASSPPLTGAQETQYFGPGTRLLVL.

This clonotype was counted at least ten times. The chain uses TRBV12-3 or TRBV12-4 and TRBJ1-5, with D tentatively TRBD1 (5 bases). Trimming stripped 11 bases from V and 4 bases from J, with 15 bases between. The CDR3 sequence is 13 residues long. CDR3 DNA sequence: TGTGCCGACGCGGGGGGTCTAAATCAGCCCCAGCATTTT. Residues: CADAGGLNQPQHF.

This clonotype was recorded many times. CDR3 in DNA: TGTGCCAGCAGCCAAGTCCCTAGCGGGATAACCGGGGAGCTGTTTTTT. Protein: CASSQVPSGITGELFF. This chain joins TRBV3-1 and TRBJ2-2; TRBD2 matches at 9 bases. Losses at the gene ends were 1 base for V and 5 bases for J; bases not matched to a gene: 5. Germline V gene data show CDR1 as LGHDT and CDR2 as YNNKEL (reference sequence). CDR3 length: 16 amino acids.

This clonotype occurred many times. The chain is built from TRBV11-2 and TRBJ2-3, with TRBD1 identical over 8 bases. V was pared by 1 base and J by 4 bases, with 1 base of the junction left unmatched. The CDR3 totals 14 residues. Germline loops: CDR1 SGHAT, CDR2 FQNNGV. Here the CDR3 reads CASSLAGGADTQYF. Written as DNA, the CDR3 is TGTGCCAGCAGCTTAGCAGGGGGCGCAGATACGCAGTATTTT.

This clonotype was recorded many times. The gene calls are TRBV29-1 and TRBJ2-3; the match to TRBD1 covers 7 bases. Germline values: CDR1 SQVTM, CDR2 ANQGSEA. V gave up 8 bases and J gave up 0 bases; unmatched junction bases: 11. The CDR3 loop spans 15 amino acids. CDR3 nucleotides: TGCAGCCCTCGCCGTCGACAGGGTAGCACAGATACGCAGTATTTT. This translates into CSPRRRQGSTDTQYF.

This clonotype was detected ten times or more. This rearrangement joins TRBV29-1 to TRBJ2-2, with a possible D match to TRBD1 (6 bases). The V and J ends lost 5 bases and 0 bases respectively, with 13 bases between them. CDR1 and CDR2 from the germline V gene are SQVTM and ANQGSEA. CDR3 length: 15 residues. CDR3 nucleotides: TGCAGCGTTCACCCGGGACAAGCGAACACCGGGGAGCTGTTTTTT. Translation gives CSVHPGQANTGELFF.

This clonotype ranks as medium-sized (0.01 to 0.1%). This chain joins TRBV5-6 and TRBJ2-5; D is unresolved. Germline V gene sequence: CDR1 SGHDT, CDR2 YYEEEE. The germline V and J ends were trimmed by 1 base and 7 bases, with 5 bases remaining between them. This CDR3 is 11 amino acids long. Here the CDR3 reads CASSLLATQYF. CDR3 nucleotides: TGTGCCAGCAGCTTGTTAGCGACCCAGTACTTC.

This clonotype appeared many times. The CDR3 here is CASSLDAYSPLHF. DNA of the CDR3: TGCGCCAGCAGCTTGGACGCGTATTCACCCCTCCACTTT. The V and J genes are TRBV5-1 and TRBJ1-6; D unresolved. The CDR3 contains 13 residues. The germline V gene encodes CDR1 SGHRS and CDR2 YFSETQ. Trimming left V 0 bases short and J 8 bases short, with 6 bases between.

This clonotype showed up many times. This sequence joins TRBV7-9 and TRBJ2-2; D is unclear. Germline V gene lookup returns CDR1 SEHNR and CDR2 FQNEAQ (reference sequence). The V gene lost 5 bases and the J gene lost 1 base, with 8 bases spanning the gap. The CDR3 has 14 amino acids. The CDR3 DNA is TGTGCCAGCAGCCTAGTAGGGAACACCGGGGAGCTGTTTTTT. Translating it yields CASSLVGNTGELFF.